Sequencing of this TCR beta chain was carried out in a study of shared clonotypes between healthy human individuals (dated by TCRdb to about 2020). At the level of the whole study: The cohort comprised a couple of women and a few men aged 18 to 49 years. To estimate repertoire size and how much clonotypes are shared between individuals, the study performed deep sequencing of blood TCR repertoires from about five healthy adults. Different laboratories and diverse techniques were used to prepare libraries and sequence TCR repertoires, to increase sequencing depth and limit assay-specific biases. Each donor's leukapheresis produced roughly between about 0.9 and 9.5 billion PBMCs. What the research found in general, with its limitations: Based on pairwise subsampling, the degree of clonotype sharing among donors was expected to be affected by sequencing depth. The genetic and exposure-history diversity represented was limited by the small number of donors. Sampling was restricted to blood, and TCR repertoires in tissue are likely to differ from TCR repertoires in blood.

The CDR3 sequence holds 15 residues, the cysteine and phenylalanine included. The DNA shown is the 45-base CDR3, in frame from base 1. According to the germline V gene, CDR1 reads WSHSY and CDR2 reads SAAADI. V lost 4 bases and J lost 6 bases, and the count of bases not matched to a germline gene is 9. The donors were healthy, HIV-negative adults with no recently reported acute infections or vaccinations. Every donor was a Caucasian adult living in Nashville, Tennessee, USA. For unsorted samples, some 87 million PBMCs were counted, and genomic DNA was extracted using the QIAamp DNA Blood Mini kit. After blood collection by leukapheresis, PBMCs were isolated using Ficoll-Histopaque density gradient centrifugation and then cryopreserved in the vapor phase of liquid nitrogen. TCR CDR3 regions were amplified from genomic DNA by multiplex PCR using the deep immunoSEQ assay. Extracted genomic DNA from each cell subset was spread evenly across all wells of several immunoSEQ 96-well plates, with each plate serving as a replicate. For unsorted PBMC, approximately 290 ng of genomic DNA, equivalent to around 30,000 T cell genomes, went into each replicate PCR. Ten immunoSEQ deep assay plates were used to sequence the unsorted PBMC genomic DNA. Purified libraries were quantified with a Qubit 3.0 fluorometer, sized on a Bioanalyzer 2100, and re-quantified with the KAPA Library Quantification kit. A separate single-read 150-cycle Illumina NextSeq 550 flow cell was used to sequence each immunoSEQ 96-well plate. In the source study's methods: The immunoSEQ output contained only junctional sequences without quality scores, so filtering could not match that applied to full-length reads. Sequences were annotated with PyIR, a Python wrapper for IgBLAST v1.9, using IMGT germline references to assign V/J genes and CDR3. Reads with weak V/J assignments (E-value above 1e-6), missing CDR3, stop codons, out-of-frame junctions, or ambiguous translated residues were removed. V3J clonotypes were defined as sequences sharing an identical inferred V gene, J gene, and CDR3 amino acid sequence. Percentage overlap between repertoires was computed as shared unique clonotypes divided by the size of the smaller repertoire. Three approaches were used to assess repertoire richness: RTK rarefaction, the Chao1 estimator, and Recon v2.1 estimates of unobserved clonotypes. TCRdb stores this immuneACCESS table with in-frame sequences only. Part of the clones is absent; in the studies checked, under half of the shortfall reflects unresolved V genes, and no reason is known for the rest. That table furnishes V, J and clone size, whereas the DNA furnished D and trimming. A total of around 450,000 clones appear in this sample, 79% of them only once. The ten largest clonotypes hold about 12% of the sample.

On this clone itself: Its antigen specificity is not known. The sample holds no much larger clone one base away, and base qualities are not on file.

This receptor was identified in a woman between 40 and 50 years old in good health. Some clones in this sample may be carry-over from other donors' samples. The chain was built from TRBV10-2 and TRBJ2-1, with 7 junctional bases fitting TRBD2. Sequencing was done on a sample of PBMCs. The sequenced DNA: TGCGCCAGCAGTGTGGGGAGCGGGAAGGGCAATGAGCAGTTCTTC. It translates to CASSVGSGKGNEQFF.